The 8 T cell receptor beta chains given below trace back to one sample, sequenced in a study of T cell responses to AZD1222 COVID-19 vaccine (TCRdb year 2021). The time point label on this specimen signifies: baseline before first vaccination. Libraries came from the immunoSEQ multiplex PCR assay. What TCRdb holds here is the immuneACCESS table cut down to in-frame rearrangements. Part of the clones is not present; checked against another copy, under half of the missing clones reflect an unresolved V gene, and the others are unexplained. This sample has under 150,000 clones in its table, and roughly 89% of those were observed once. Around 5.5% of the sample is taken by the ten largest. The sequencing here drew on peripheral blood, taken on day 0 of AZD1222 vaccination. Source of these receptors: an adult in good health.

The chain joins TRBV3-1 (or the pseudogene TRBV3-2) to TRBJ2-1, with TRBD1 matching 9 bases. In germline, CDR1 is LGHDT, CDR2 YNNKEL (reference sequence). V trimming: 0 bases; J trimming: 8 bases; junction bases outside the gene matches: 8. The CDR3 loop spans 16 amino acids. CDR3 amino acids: CASSQDRTGVVYEQFF. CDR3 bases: TGTGCCAGCAGCCAAGATCGGACAGGGGTAGTGTATGAGCAGTTCTTC.

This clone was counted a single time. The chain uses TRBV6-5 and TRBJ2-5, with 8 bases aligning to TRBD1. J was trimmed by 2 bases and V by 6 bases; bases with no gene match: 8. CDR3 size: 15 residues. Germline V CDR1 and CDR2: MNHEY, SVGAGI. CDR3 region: CASSLGQGQQETQYF. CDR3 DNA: TGTGCCAGCAGCCTAGGACAGGGACAACAAGAGACCCAGTACTTC.

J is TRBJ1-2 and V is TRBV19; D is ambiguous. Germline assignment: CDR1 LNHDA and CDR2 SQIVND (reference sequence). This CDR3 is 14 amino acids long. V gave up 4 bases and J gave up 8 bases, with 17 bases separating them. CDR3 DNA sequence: TGTGCCAGTAGTAGTGGAGGGCCCATTCGGGGCTACACCTTC. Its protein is CASSSGGPIRGYTF.

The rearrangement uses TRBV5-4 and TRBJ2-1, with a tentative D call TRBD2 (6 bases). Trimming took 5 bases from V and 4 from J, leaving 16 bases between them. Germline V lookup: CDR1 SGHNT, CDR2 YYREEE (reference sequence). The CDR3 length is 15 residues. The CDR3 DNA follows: TGTGCCAGCAGGCCCACGGGGACTGTTTACAATGAGCAGTTCTTC. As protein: CASRPTGTVYNEQFF. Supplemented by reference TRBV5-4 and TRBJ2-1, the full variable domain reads ETGVTQSPTHLIKTRGQQVTLRCSSQSGHNTVSWYQQALGQGPQFIFQYYREEENGRGNFPPRFSGLQFPNYSSELNVNALELDDSALYLCASRPTGTVYNEQFFGPGTRLTVL.

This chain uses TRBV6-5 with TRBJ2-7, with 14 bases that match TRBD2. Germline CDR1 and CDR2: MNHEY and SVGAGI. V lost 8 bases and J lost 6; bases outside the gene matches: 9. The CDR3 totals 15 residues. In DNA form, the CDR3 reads TGTGCCAGCCAGGGACTAGCGGGGGTTAGCCTCGAGCAGTACTTC. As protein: CASQGLAGVSLEQYF.

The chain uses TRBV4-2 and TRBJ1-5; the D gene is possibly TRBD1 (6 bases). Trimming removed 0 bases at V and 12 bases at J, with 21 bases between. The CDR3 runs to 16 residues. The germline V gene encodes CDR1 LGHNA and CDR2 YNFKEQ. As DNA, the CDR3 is TGTGCCAGCAGCCAAGAGGAGACAGGCGCAGGTTGGGTCCAGCATTTT. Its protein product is CASSQEETGAGWVQHF.

CDR3 in DNA: TGTGCCAGCAGTGAGACGGGACTAGCGGGAGGGAATGAGCAGTTCTTC. It yields the protein CASSETGLAGGNEQFF. V and J are TRBV6-4 and TRBJ2-1; 16 bases match TRBD2. The CDR3 loop spans 16 amino acids. The germline V gene has CDR1 MRHNA and CDR2 SNTAGT. V lost 3 bases and J lost 7; bases outside the gene matches: 3.

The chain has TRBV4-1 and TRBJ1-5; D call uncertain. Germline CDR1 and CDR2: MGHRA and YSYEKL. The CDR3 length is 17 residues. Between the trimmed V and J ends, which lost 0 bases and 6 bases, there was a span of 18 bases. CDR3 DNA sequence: TGCGCCAGCAGCCAAGATCTACAGACCCTTAGCGTTCAGCCCCAGCATTTT. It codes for CASSQDLQTLSVQPQHF.